This TCR beta chain was captured in a study of immune evolution from preneoplasia to lung adenocarcinoma. Study observations and caveats: Normal lung had highest clonality; later lesions appeared denser, more diverse. From normal lung to invasive adenocarcinoma, top clone frequencies appeared to decrease.

A remark on this clone: What it recognizes is unknown.

TCRdb's copy holds only in-frame clones and misses some; the assay was immunoSEQ multiplex PCR. The sample shows approximately 9,000 clones, around 79% of them seen only once. This CDR3 spans 14 amino acids. Germline V gene sequence: CDR1 MNHEY, CDR2 SVGAGI. V shed 5 bases and J shed 3 bases, with 13 bases lying between them. The sample taken for sequencing was FFPE minimally invasive lung adenocarcinoma tissue. The rearrangement links TRBV6-5 to TRBJ1-2, with D unresolved. This TCR derives from a donor aged 70 or over with lung adenocarcinoma. In DNA form, the CDR3 reads TGTGCCAGCAGTCCCCGGGGTTTGGACTATGGCTACACCTTC. Encoded protein: CASSPRGLDYGYTF.